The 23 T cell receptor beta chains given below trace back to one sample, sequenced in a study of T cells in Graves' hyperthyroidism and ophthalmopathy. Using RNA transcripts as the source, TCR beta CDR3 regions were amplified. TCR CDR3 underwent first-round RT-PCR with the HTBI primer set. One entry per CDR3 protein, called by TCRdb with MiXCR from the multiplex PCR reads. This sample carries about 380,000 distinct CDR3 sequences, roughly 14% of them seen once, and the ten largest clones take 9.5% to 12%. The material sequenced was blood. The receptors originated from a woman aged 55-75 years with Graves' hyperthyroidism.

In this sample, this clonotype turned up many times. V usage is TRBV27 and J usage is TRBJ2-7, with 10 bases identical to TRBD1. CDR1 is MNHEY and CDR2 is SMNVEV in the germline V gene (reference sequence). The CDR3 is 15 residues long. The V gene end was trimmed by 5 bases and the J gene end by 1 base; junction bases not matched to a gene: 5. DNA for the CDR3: TGTGCCAGCAGTCGCTCGGGACAGGGGTCCTACGAGCAGTACTTC. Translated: CASSRSGQGSYEQYF.

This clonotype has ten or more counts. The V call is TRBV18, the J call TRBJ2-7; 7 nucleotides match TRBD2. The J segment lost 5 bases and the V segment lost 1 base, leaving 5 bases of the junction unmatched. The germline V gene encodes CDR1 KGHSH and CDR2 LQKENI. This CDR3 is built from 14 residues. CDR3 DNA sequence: TGTGCCAGCTCACCACGGGACTATCCCAACGAGCAGTACTTC. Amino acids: CASSPRDYPNEQYF.

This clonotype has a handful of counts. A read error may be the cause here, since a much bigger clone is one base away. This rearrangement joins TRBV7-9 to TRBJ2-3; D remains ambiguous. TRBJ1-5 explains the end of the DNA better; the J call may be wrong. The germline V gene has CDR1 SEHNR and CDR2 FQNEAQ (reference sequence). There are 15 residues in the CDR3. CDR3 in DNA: TGTGCCAGCAGCACAGCGGGAGGGCCGGGAGATACGCAGCATTTT. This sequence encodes CASSTAGGPGDTQHF.

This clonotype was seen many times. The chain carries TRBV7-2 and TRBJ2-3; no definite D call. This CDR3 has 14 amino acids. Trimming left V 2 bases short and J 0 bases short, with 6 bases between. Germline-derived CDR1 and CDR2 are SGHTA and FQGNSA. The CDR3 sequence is CASSLYPSTDTQYF. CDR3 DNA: TGTGCCAGCAGCTTATATCCTAGCACAGATACGCAGTATTTT.

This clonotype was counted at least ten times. CDR3 amino acids: CASSPAFGQGAYEQYF. CDR3 coding DNA: TGTGCCAGCAGCCCCGCATTCGGGCAGGGGGCCTACGAGCAGTACTTC. V gene TRBV11-2 combines with J gene TRBJ2-7, with 7 nucleotides matching TRBD1. This CDR3 is 16 amino acids long. The ends lost 5 bases at V and 2 bases at J; junction bases unmatched: 12. Germline assignment: CDR1 SGHAT and CDR2 FQNNGV.

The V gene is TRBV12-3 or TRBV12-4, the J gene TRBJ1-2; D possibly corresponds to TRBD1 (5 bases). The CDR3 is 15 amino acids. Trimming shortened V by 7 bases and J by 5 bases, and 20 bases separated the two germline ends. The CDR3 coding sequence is TGTGCCAGCATCCAATCGGGCGGGGGTTGGTATGGCTACACCTTC. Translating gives CASIQSGGGWYGYTF.

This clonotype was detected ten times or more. The CDR3 DNA reads TGTGCCTGGAGTGTAAGCGGGGTTAGCACAGATACGCAGTATTTT. Encoded protein: CAWSVSGVSTDTQYF. The chain uses TRBV30 and TRBJ2-3, with 7 bases identical to TRBD2. V lost 0 bases, J lost 0 bases, and 3 bases stayed unmatched. This CDR3 comprises 15 residues. CDR1 and CDR2 (germline): GTSNPN, SVGIG (reference sequence).

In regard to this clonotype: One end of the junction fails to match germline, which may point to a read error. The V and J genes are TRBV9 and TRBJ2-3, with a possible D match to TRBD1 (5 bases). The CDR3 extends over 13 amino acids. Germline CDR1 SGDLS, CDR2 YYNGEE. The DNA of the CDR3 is TGTGCCAGCAGCGTAGACGGAACAGGTACGCAGTATTTT. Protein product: CASSVDGTGTQYF.

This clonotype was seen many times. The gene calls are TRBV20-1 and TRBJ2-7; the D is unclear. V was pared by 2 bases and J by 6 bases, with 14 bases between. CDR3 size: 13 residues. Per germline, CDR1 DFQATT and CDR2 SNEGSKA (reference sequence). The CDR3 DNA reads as TGCAGTGCTAGACAGTCTGCGCGCGTCGAGCAGTACTTC. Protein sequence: CSARQSARVEQYF.

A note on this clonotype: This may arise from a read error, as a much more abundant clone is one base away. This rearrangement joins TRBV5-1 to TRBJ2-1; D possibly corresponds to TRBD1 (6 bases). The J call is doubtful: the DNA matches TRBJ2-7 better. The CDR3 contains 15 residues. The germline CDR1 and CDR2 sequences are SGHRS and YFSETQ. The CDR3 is CASSRGQSSYNEQYF. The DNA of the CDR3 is TGCGCCAGCAGCAGGGGACAAAGCTCCTACAATGAGCAGTACTTC.

Here the CDR3 reads CAISEAYGRQDYGYTF. CDR3 nucleotides: TGTGCCATCAGTGAGGCGTACGGGAGACAGGACTATGGCTACACCTTC. The J gene is TRBJ1-2, the V gene TRBV10-3; tentative D call: TRBD1 (6 bases). The CDR3 consists of 16 residues. The V end lost 2 bases, the J end lost 3 bases, and 16 bases lay between the germline ends. Germline V gives CDR1 ENHRY, CDR2 SYGVKD.

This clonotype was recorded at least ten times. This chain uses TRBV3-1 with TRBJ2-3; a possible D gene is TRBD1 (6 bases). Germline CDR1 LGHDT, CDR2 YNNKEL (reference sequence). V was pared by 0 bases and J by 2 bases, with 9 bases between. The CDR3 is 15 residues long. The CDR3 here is CASSQETGHTDTQYF. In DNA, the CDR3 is TGTGCCAGCAGCCAAGAGACGGGACACACAGATACGCAGTATTTT.

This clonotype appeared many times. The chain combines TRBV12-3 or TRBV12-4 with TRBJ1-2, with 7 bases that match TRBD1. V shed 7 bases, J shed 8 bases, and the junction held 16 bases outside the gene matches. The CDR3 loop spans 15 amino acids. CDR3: CASTVDRAHSGGYTF. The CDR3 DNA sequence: TGTGCCAGCACCGTCGACAGGGCCCACTCAGGGGGCTACACCTTC.

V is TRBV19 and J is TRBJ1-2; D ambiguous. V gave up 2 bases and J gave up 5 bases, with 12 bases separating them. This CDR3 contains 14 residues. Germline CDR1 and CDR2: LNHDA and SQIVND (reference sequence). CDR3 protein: CASSIRRISYGYTF. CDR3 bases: TGTGCCAGTAGTATACGGCGGATTTCATATGGCTACACCTTC. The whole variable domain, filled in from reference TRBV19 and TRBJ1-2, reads DGGITQSPKYLFRKEGQNVTLSCEQNLNHDAMYWYRQDPGQGLRLIYYSQIVNDFQKGDIAEGYSVSREKKESFPLTVTSAQKNPTAFYLCASSIRRISYGYTFGSGTRLTVV.

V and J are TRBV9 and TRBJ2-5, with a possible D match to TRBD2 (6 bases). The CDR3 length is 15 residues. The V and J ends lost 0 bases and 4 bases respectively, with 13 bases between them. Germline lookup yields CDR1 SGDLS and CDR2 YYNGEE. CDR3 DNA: TGTGCCAGCAGCGTAGGAGTTGGCGGGGCAGAGACCCAGTACTTC. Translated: CASSVGVGGAETQYF.

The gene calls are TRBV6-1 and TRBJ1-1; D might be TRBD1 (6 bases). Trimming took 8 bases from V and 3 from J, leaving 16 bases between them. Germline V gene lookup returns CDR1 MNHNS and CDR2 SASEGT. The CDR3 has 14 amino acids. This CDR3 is CASGKTGLDTEAFF. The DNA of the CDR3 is TGTGCCAGCGGAAAAACAGGGCTGGACACTGAAGCTTTCTTT.

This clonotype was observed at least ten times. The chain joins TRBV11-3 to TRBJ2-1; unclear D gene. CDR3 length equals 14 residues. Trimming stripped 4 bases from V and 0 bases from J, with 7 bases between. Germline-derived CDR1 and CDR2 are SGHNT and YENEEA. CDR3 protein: CASSWTTSYNEQFF. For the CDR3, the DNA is TGTGCCAGCAGCTGGACCACCTCCTACAATGAGCAGTTCTTC. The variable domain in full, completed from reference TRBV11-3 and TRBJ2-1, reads EAGVVQSPRYKIIEKKQPVAFWCNPISGHNTLYWYLQNLGQGPELLIRYENEEAVDDSQLPKDRFSAERLKGVDSTLKIQPAELGDSAVYLCASSWTTSYNEQFFGPGTRLTVL.

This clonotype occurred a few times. Here the CDR3 DNA reads TGTGCCAGCAGCTTGTTCGGAAATCCCGAATCTGGAAACACCATATATTTT. This sequence encodes CASSLFGNPESGNTIYF. The chain has TRBV5-6 and TRBJ1-3, with D hard to call. Germline values: CDR1 SGHDT, CDR2 YYEEEE. There are 17 residues in the CDR3. With 1 base removed from V and 1 base from J, the gap between germline ends came to 15 bases.

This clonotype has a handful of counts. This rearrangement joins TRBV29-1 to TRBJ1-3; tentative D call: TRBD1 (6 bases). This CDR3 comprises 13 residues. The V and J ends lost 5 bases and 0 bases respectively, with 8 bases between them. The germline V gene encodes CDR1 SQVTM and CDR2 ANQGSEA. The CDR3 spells CSVQGPSGNTIYF. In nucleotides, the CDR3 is TGCAGCGTTCAGGGGCCCTCTGGAAACACCATATATTTT.

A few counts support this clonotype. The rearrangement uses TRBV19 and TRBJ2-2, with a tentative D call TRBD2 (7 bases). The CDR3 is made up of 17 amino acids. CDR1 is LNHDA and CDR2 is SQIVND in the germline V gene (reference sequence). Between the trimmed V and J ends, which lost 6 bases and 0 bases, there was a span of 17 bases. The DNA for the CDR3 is TGTGCCAGTAGACTAGGGGGGGGACCTACGAACACCGGGGAGCTGTTTTTT. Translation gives CASRLGGGPTNTGELFF.

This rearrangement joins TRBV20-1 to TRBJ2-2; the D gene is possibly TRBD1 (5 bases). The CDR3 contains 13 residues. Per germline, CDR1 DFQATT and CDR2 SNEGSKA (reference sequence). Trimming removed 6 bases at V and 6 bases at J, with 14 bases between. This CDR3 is CSALDLGPGELFF. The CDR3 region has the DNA TGCAGTGCCTTGGACCTGGGGCCCGGGGAGCTGTTTTTT.

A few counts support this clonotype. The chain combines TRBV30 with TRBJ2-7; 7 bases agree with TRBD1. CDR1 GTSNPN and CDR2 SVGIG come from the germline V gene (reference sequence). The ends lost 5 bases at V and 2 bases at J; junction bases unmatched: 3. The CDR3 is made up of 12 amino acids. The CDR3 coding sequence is TGTGCCTGGGGGGACAGCACCTACGAGCAGTACTTC. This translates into CAWGDSTYEQYF. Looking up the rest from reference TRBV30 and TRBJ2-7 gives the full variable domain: SQTIHQWPATLVQPVGSPLSLECTVEGTSNPNLYWYRQAAGRGLQLLFYSVGIGQISSEVPQNLSASRPQDRQFILSSKKLLLSDSGFYLCAWGDSTYEQYFGPGTRLTVT.

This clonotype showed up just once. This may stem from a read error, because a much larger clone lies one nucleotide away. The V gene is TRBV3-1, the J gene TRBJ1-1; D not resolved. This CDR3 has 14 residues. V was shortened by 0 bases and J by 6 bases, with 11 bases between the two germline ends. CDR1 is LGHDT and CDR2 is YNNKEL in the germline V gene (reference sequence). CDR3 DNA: TGTGCCAGCAGCCAAGATGGACGGTACGCTGAAGCTTTCTTT. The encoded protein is CASSQDGRYAEAFF. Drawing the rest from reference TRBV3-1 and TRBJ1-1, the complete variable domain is DTAVSQTPKYLVTQMGNDKSIKCEQNLGHDTMYWYKQDSKKFLKIMFSYNNKELIINETVPNRFSPKSPDKAHLNLHINSLELGDSAVYFCASSQDGRYAEAFFGQGTRLTVV.